A selection of T cell receptor beta chains follows, all from one sample in a study of monozygotic twins with inflammatory bowel disease. TCRdb re-called the 5' RACE reads and gives one entry per CDR3 protein, without DNA. The sample includes 400,000 or so distinct CDR3 sequences. Sequenced sample: blood. The receptors originated from a human donor with ulcerative colitis or Crohn's disease, or a healthy co-twin of an affected twin (not recorded which). Both conserved end residues are part of each CDR3.

j_call v_call cdr3_length cdr3_aa
TRBJ1-1 TRBV6-2/TRBV6-3 14 CASREGLGDTEAFF
TRBJ2-7 TRBV20-1 12 CSASLEGYEQYF
TRBJ2-7 TRBV7-9 16 CASSLQQGAGTYEQYF
TRBJ1-2 TRBV7-9 16 CASSLEVPGTDYGYTF
TRBJ2-1 TRBV28 16 CASSLYGRATGDEQFF
TRBJ2-3 TRBV5-8 15 CASSPGLVGTDTQYF
TRBJ1-2 TRBV29-1 13 CSVRTGTHYGYTF
TRBJ1-2 TRBV5-1 14 CASSERAALEGYTF
TRBJ1-2 TRBV7-3 18 CASSPQWPPGDTNYGYTF
TRBJ1-6 TRBV3-1 15 CASSPIGTANSPLHF
TRBJ2-7 TRBV29-1 11 CSVEAAKGQYF
TRBJ1-5 TRBV9 14 CASSAGPWGQPQHF
TRBJ1-2 TRBV20-1 11 CSYTSTHGYTF
TRBJ2-3 TRBV5-1 15 CASSGAGPGTDTQYF
TRBJ1-2 TRBV29-1 12 CSAFSGARGYTF
TRBJ2-1 TRBV24-1 16 CATSDSLAGVRNEQFF
TRBJ2-1 TRBV7-2 14 CASSLGGQHNEQFF
TRBJ1-6 TRBV6-2/TRBV6-3 15 CASSYRGSVNSPLHF
TRBJ2-3 TRBV6-6 14 CASSYSRYSDTQYF
TRBJ2-2 TRBV10-3 16 CAISDPLKMGSGELFF
TRBJ2-1 TRBV4-3 14 CASSQDVGENEQFF
TRBJ2-1 TRBV20-1 14 CSAITSGAYNEQFF
TRBJ2-5 TRBV12-3/TRBV12-4 15 CASSLSGWEKGTQYF
TRBJ1-1 TRBV29-1 14 CSVVSGQGNTEAFF
TRBJ2-4 TRBV7-2 14 CASSLGGSKNIQYF
TRBJ2-5 TRBV6-5 15 CASSYSTLPEQTQYF
TRBJ2-7 TRBV28 15 CASSLLAGGSYEQYF
TRBJ2-1 TRBV29-1 12 CSAGQFYNEQFF
TRBJ2-1 TRBV20-1 12 CSAREGLHEQFF
TRBJ1-1 TRBV3-1 14 CASSRRQMNTEAFF
TRBJ1-2 TRBV7-8 14 CASSSSERFYGYTF
TRBJ2-2 TRBV7-2 13 CASSLRGSRELFF
TRBJ2-2 TRBV7-9 15 CASSPQGANTGELFF
TRBJ1-5 TRBV4-2 16 CASSQETGQGVQPQHF
TRBJ2-5 TRBV5-6 12 CASSVDKQTQYF
TRBJ2-1 TRBV11-2 16 CASSLGLAGAPDEQFF